This passage covers 3 T cell receptor beta chains from one sample sequenced in a study of vaccination and CD4 T cells after COVID-19. No antigen has been identified for these receptors. Sequencing of the DNA from cultured CD4+ T cells was carried out with the Oncomine TCR Beta short-read assay. MiXCR, applied by TCRdb to the PCR reads, yields one record per CDR3 protein. The sample gives about 24,000 distinct CDR3 sequences, 62% of which show up once; over 7.5% is in the top ten. Treatment: approximately 9-day PBMC culture with coronavirus spike peptide pools or control peptides (ViraFEST assay). Sequencing was carried out using CD4+ T cells from blood, cultured in vitro. The source is a human donor who had recovered from COVID-19.

This clonotype came up a few times. The rearrangement uses TRBV20-1 and TRBJ2-1; tentative D call: TRBD1 (5 bases). This CDR3 is built from 12 residues. Trimming removed 7 bases from V and 8 bases from J, with 15 bases in between. Germline-derived CDR1 and CDR2 are DFQATT and SNEGSKA (reference sequence). CDR3 sequence (DNA): TGCAGTGTCCGCAGGGTTACGGATGAGCAGTTCTTC. Protein product: CSVRRVTDEQFF.

The rearrangement joins TRBV15 to TRBJ1-4; no definite D call. V dropped 0 bases and J dropped 4 bases, with 6 bases sitting between them. This CDR3 region has 14 residues. In germline, CDR1 is LNHNV, CDR2 YYDKDF (reference sequence). The CDR3 DNA follows: TGTGCCACCAGCAGAGACCTAGTTAATGAAAAACTGTTTTTT. Amino acids: CATSRDLVNEKLFF.

The chain links TRBV20-1 to TRBJ2-3; weak D call: TRBD2 (6 bases). There are 14 residues in the CDR3. Germline CDR1 is DFQATT and CDR2 is SNEGSKA (reference sequence). V lost 7 bases, J lost 2 bases, and 16 bases lay in between. The CDR3 loop reads CSEDGGAPTDTQYF. CDR3 coding DNA: TGCAGTGAAGACGGCGGGGCCCCCACAGATACGCAGTATTTT.